This passage covers 28 T cell receptor beta chains from one sample sequenced in a study of PD-1 blockade in mismatch repair-deficient tumors. Produced via immunoSEQ multiplex PCR; TCRdb's table is partial and in-frame only. The sample lists some 120,000 clones; 86% were seen once. The specimen was peripheral blood, collected 44 weeks after starting pembrolizumab. The source of these receptors is an adult with mismatch repair-deficient cancer.

The chain recombines TRBV14 with TRBJ2-1, with a tentative D call TRBD2 (5 bases). V shed 6 bases and J shed 7 bases, with 19 bases lying between them. The CDR3 runs 15 residues. Germline V gives CDR1 SGHDN, CDR2 FVKESK. The CDR3, as DNA: TGTGCCAGCAGGGAGACGGGCCTAAGGGAGAATGAGCAGTTCTTC. This translates into CASRETGLRENEQFF.

The chain has TRBV5-1 and TRBJ2-3, with TRBD1 matching over 7 bases. This CDR3 spans 14 amino acids. V trimming: 0 bases; J trimming: 4 bases; junction bases outside the gene matches: 2. Germline CDR1 SGHRS, CDR2 YFSETQ. The CDR3 coding sequence is TGCGCCAGCAGCTTGGAACAGGGGCCAGATACGCAGTATTTT. This sequence encodes CASSLEQGPDTQYF.

The rearrangement joins TRBV29-1 to TRBJ1-2; 8 nucleotides line up with TRBD1. The CDR3 has 15 amino acids. Per the germline V gene, CDR1 is SQVTM and CDR2 is ANQGSEA. V lost 0 bases to trimming and J lost 2 bases; unmatched junction nucleotides: 5. The CDR3: CSVEERQGANYGYTF. DNA for the CDR3: TGCAGCGTTGAAGAGAGGCAGGGGGCGAACTATGGCTACACCTTC.

This rearrangement joins TRBV6-5 to TRBJ1-1, with D unresolved. Trimming cost V 2 bases and J 1 base, with 11 bases left between them. CDR1 and CDR2 (germline): MNHEY, SVGAGI. CDR3 size: 15 residues. The DNA of the CDR3 is TGTGCCAGCAGTTACCGGGCCACGGCGAACACTGAAGCTTTCTTT. It encodes CASSYRATANTEAFF.

The J gene is TRBJ2-7, the V gene TRBV4-1; D is possibly TRBD1 or TRBD2 (5 bases each). The CDR3 spans 19 residues. The V gene's germline CDR1 is MGHRA and CDR2 YSYEKL. The germline V and J ends were trimmed by 2 bases and 5 bases, with 28 bases remaining between them. For the CDR3, the DNA is TGCGCCAGCAGCCAAATAATAAAGAAACTACGTATTCGGGACCACGAGCAGTACTTC. Encoded protein: CASSQIIKKLRIRDHEQYF.

The chain links TRBV4-3 to TRBJ1-1; D might be TRBD1 (5 bases). CDR3 length: 17 residues. V shed 0 bases and J shed 1 base, with 15 bases lying between them. From germline, CDR1 is LGHNA and CDR2 YSLEER. The CDR3 DNA reads as TGCGCCAGCAGCCAAGATCTGGAACAGGTAGCGAACACTGAAGCTTTCTTT. This translates into CASSQDLEQVANTEAFF.

V gene TRBV5-1 combines with J gene TRBJ2-1, with 9 positions matching TRBD1. The germline CDR1 and CDR2 sequences are SGHRS and YFSETQ. The CDR3 sequence is 15 residues long. With V trimmed by 6 bases and J by 8 bases, 12 bases remained unmatched. As DNA, the CDR3 is TGCGCCAGCACCTATCTGTCCCGGGACAGGGATGAGCAGTTCTTC. Translated, it gives CASTYLSRDRDEQFF.

V and J are TRBV18 and TRBJ2-7; D may be TRBD1 (6 bases). Trimming removed 1 base from V and 3 bases from J, with 10 bases in between. Germline V CDR1 and CDR2: KGHSH, LQKENI. The CDR3 spans 14 residues. The CDR3 loop is CASSPQGEVYEQYF. CDR3 bases: TGTGCCAGCTCACCACAGGGGGAAGTCTACGAGCAGTACTTC.

The chain is built from TRBV18 and TRBJ2-1, with TRBD2 identical over 16 bases. CDR3 length equals 20 residues. Germline CDR1 reads KGHSH; CDR2 reads LQKENI. Trimming removed 1 base from V and 1 base from J; junction bases left unmatched: 7. The CDR3 region has the DNA TGTGCCAGCTCACCACTGGGACTAGCGGGAGGGCGTAGTTCCTACAATGAGCAGTTCTTC. Residues: CASSPLGLAGGRSSYNEQFF.

A single count supports this clone. This chain joins TRBV7-8 and TRBJ2-2; D ambiguous. Per germline, CDR1 SGHVS and CDR2 FQNEAQ. The CDR3 loop spans 15 amino acids. Trimming pared 2 bases from V and 5 bases from J, leaving 12 bases between. The CDR3 nucleotides are TGTGCCAGCAGCTTAACGCCTAGAAATACCGGGGAGCTGTTTTTT. It yields the protein CASSLTPRNTGELFF.

The chain recombines TRBV27 with TRBJ1-5, with D tentatively TRBD1 (6 bases). V was shortened by 6 bases and J by 0 bases, with 15 bases between the two germline ends. CDR3 size: 16 residues. Looked up from germline, CDR1 is MNHEY and CDR2 is SMNVEV (reference sequence). CDR3 loop: CASRSNAQGSNQPQHF. CDR3 sequence (DNA): TGTGCCAGCAGATCTAACGCACAGGGTAGCAATCAGCCCCAGCATTTT.

The chain links TRBV11-2 to TRBJ2-7, with D hard to call. Per germline, CDR1 SGHAT and CDR2 FQNNGV. This CDR3 has 15 residues. V was trimmed by 0 bases and J by 2 bases, leaving 11 bases between them. The CDR3 DNA sequence: TGTGCCAGCAGCTTAGACCCTGGCAAAGCCTACGAGCAGTACTTC. Its protein is CASSLDPGKAYEQYF.

The chain recombines TRBV10-1 with TRBJ2-7; the D call may be TRBD1 or TRBD2 (5 bases each). Germline CDR1 reads WNHNN; CDR2 reads SYGVQD (reference sequence). V was pared by 4 bases and J by 2 bases, with 12 bases between. This CDR3 region has 14 residues. Here the CDR3 DNA reads TGCGCCAGCAGTGTAGGGGACGGAGCCTACGAGCAGTACTTC. The encoded protein is CASSVGDGAYEQYF.

The V gene is TRBV11-2, the J gene TRBJ2-7; 11 positions agree with TRBD1. Germline-derived CDR1 and CDR2 are SGHAT and FQNNGV. V shed 5 bases, J shed 4 bases, and the junction held 13 bases outside the gene matches. The CDR3 totals 17 residues. The chain's CDR3 is CASSRGGGQGVFYEQYF. The CDR3, as DNA: TGTGCCAGCAGCCGAGGGGGGGGACAGGGGGTTTTTTACGAGCAGTACTTC.

This chain links TRBV5-4 with TRBJ2-7, with D perhaps matching TRBD2 (6 bases). This CDR3 is built from 15 residues. The V end lost 5 bases, the J end lost 4 bases, and 19 bases lay between the germline ends. Germline CDR1 SGHNT, CDR2 YYREEE (reference sequence). The CDR3 sequence: CASRAGRALNYEQYF. CDR3 sequence (DNA): TGTGCCAGCAGGGCGGGACGGGCCCTTAATTACGAGCAGTACTTC.

CDR3 amino acids: CASSLSTGWEKLFF. The CDR3 DNA reads as TGTGCCAGCAGCTTAAGTACAGGGTGGGAAAAACTGTTTTTT. This chain links TRBV11-2 with TRBJ1-4; possible D gene TRBD1, 6 bases. This CDR3 is built from 14 residues. V dropped 2 bases and J dropped 8 bases, with 12 bases sitting between them. Germline V gene lookup returns CDR1 SGHAT and CDR2 FQNNGV.

This chain uses TRBV2 with TRBJ2-3; 7 nucleotides line up with TRBD2. The CDR3 has 16 amino acids. From germline, CDR1 is SNHLY and CDR2 FYNNEI. Germline trimming cut 3 bases from V and 0 bases from J; bases unmatched to any gene: 6. In DNA form, the CDR3 reads TGTGCCAGCAGTGATGGGGGGAGGGCTAGCACAGATACGCAGTATTTT. Amino acids: CASSDGGRASTDTQYF.

The V call is TRBV6-1, the J call TRBJ2-7, with a possible D match to TRBD2 (6 bases). Deletions cut 6 bases from V and 3 bases from J, with 9 bases between. The length of the CDR3 is 12 residues. CDR1 MNHNS and CDR2 SASEGT come from the germline V gene. CDR3 bases: TGTGCCAGCAGGGGGAGGAACTACGAGCAGTACTTC. Translation gives CASRGRNYEQYF.

The count of this clone is one. This chain connects TRBV29-1 to TRBJ2-5; D perhaps matches TRBD1 (6 bases). The ends were cut back, 1 base at V and 5 bases at J, with 11 bases in the middle. Germline CDR1 reads SQVTM; CDR2 reads ANQGSEA. The CDR3 covers 13 residues. DNA for the CDR3: TGCAGCGTTGAAGGTCCCCAGGGGGAGACCCAGTACTTC. Its protein product is CSVEGPQGETQYF.

The chain recombines TRBV12-5 with TRBJ1-3; D ambiguous. The CDR3 runs 15 residues. The V end lost 3 bases, the J end lost 4 bases, and 13 bases lay between the germline ends. The germline CDR1 and CDR2 sequences are LGHNT and FRNRAP. CDR3 sequence: CASGFISRPGNTIYF. The CDR3 nucleotides read TGTGCTAGTGGTTTCATATCCCGGCCCGGAAACACCATATATTTT. Full variable domain (missing parts from reference TRBV12-5 and TRBJ1-3): DARVTQTPRHKVTEMGQEVTMRCQPILGHNTVFWYRQTMMQGLELLAYFRNRAPLDDSGMPKDRFSAEMPDATLATLKIQPSEPRDSAVYFCASGFISRPGNTIYFGEGSWLTVV.

This sequence joins TRBV4-1 and TRBJ1-1; D uncertain. Germline CDR1 MGHRA, CDR2 YSYEKL. The length of the CDR3 is 15 residues. V was shortened by 1 base and J by 4 bases, with 13 bases between the two germline ends. The CDR3 DNA reads as TGCGCCAGCAGCCAAGGGTCCACTAAGGGCACTGAAGCTTTCTTT. Translating gives CASSQGSTKGTEAFF.

The rearrangement joins TRBV4-1 to TRBJ1-1, with D uncertain. Germline CDR1 is MGHRA and CDR2 is YSYEKL. V gave up 1 base and J gave up 3 bases, with 6 bases separating them. There are 13 residues in the CDR3. CDR3: CASSQVEDTEAFF. CDR3 sequence (DNA): TGCGCCAGCAGCCAAGTTGAGGACACTGAAGCTTTCTTT.

The chain joins TRBV10-3 to TRBJ2-1; the match to TRBD1 covers 12 bases. Trimming removed 7 bases from V and 10 bases from J; junction bases left unmatched: 14. CDR3 length equals 16 residues. The germline V gene encodes CDR1 ENHRY and CDR2 SYGVKD. The CDR3: CAITAGTGGTRNEQFF. The CDR3 DNA sequence: TGTGCCATCACCGCCGGGACAGGGGGCACGCGCAACGAGCAGTTCTTC.

In this sample, this clone turned up once. J is TRBJ1-4 and V is TRBV7-9; D gene uncertain. Germline V CDR1 and CDR2: SEHNR, FQNEAQ (reference sequence). This CDR3 contains 15 residues. Trimming took 4 bases from V and 3 from J, leaving 12 bases between them. The CDR3 loop reads CASSSRVDPNEKLFF. The CDR3 bases are TGTGCCAGCAGCTCCCGGGTAGATCCTAATGAAAAACTGTTTTTT.

This rearrangement joins TRBV19 to TRBJ2-7; 10 bases match TRBD2. CDR1 LNHDA and CDR2 SQIVND come from the germline V gene (reference sequence). This CDR3 spans 15 amino acids. The trim removed 1 base at V and 5 bases at J, leaving 5 bases unmatched. The chain's CDR3 is CASSIGASGSNEQYF. The CDR3 DNA reads as TGTGCCAGTAGTATAGGGGCTAGCGGGAGTAACGAGCAGTACTTC.

The V gene is TRBV27, the J gene TRBJ2-7; 11 nucleotides align to TRBD2. V was clipped by 1 base and J by 5 bases; unmatched bases: 7. The V gene's germline CDR1 is MNHEY and CDR2 SMNVEV (reference sequence). The CDR3 runs 16 residues. The CDR3 is CASSLLTSGAIHEQYF. CDR3 DNA sequence: TGTGCCAGCAGTTTATTGACTAGCGGGGCTATACACGAGCAGTACTTC.

This clone was seen once. The chain employs TRBV18 and TRBJ2-6; D is possibly TRBD1 (7 bases). V gave up 2 bases and J gave up 0 bases, with 14 bases separating them. The length of the CDR3 is 18 residues. In germline, CDR1 is KGHSH, CDR2 LQKENI. The CDR3 region is CASSPFRGARSGANVLTF. In nucleotides, the CDR3 is TGTGCCAGCTCACCATTCAGGGGGGCCCGCTCTGGGGCCAACGTCCTGACTTTC.

The rearrangement joins TRBV27 to TRBJ1-2, with D perhaps TRBD1 (5 bases). In germline, CDR1 is MNHEY, CDR2 SMNVEV (reference sequence). Trimming took 5 bases from V and 1 from J, leaving 11 bases between them. The CDR3 consists of 14 residues. In DNA form, the CDR3 reads TGTGCCAGCAGTCCGGGACGGATTAACTATGGCTACACCTTC. Amino acid sequence: CASSPGRINYGYTF.